The 10 T cell receptor beta chains listed next were all sequenced from one sample in a study of cytomegalovirus exposure and HLA in healthy donors. PCR involved 60 Vbeta and 13 Jbeta primers. Clones were read by immunoSEQ multiplex PCR, and TCRdb kept only the in-frame ones, dropping some. This sample carries about 130,000 clones, around 75% of them seen once, and the ten largest clones take around 3%. The sample comprised PBMCs. The receptors come from a man in his forties in good health and CMV-seronegative.

The rearrangement links TRBV28 to TRBJ1-2, with 9 positions matching TRBD1. Per germline, CDR1 MDHEN and CDR2 SYDVKM. Trimming removed 3 bases from V and 5 bases from J; junction bases left unmatched: 1. This CDR3 contains 13 residues. CDR3 bases: TGTGCCAGCAGTTTGACAGGGGGATATGGCTACACCTTC. This codes for CASSLTGGYGYTF.

This clone has just a few counts. The genes are TRBV30 and TRBJ1-6; possible D gene TRBD1, 6 bases. CDR1 GTSNPN and CDR2 SVGIG come from the germline V gene (reference sequence). Trimming shortened V by 5 bases and J by 8 bases, and 19 bases separated the two germline ends. There are 15 residues in the CDR3. The CDR3 sequence: CAWGRPGQTYSPLHF. CDR3 nucleotides: TGTGCCTGGGGTAGACCCGGACAGACCTATTCACCCCTCCACTTT.

The V gene is TRBV6-1, the J gene TRBJ2-7; TRBD1 matches 12 bases. The CDR3 sequence is 15 residues long. Germline V gene lookup returns CDR1 MNHNS and CDR2 SASEGT. V lost 4 bases, J lost 4 bases, and 5 bases stayed unmatched. CDR3 loop: CASSGWDRGHYEQYF. CDR3 bases: TGTGCCAGCAGTGGCTGGGACAGGGGGCATTACGAGCAGTACTTC.

The chain recombines TRBV5-1 with TRBJ2-1, with TRBD1 as a possible D gene (6 bases). The V gene's germline CDR1 is SGHRS and CDR2 YFSETQ. This CDR3 has 15 amino acids. The V end was cut by 0 bases, the J end by 8 bases, with 15 bases between. CDR3 DNA sequence: TGCGCCAGCAGCTTGGGGACAGACTACTATCATGAGCAGTTCTTC. Protein product: CASSLGTDYYHEQFF.

The genes are TRBV9 and TRBJ1-2; possible D gene TRBD1, 5 bases. The V and J ends lost 0 bases and 4 bases respectively, with 7 bases between them. Germline V gives CDR1 SGDLS, CDR2 YYNGEE. The CDR3 runs to 13 residues. The CDR3 bases are TGTGCCAGCAGCGTAGTAAGGGGCTATGGCTACACCTTC. Its translation: CASSVVRGYGYTF.

This chain links TRBV5-6 with TRBJ2-7; TRBD2 matches at 7 bases. Trimming cost V 0 bases and J 5 bases; bases outside gene matches: 5. Per germline, CDR1 SGHDT and CDR2 YYEEEE. CDR3 length: 14 amino acids. The CDR3, as DNA: TGTGCCAGCAGCTTGGGGCTAGCGGTCGACGAGCAGTACTTC. This translates into CASSLGLAVDEQYF.

This CDR3 reads CASSSTGGTDTQYF. The DNA for the CDR3 is TGCGCCAGCAGCTCAACAGGGGGAACAGATACGCAGTATTTT. The gene calls are TRBV5-1 and TRBJ2-3, with 8 bases aligning to TRBD1. With V trimmed by 3 bases and J by 3 bases, 3 bases remained unmatched. Germline CDR1 is SGHRS and CDR2 is YFSETQ. The CDR3 has 14 amino acids.

This chain uses TRBV5-1 with TRBJ2-7; no clear D. The CDR3 contains 12 residues. Germline values: CDR1 SGHRS, CDR2 YFSETQ. Trimming cost V 0 bases and J 3 bases, with 4 bases left between them. CDR3 nucleotide sequence: TGCGCCAGCAGCTTGGTTAGCTACGAGCAGTACTTC. Residues: CASSLVSYEQYF.

There are a few counts of this clone. The chain couples TRBV15 to TRBJ1-1; D remains unclear. Per germline, CDR1 LNHNV and CDR2 YYDKDF (reference sequence). Trimming took off 1 base at V and 5 bases at J, with 14 bases between the two ends. The CDR3 contains 15 residues. Here the CDR3 DNA reads TGTGCCACCAGCAGAGCCCCCGGGGAGGGTACTGAAGCTTTCTTT. This codes for CATSRAPGEGTEAFF.

The CDR3 protein is CASSFPGGGTDTQYF. The CDR3 bases are TGTGCCAGCAGCTTCCCGGGGGGCGGCACAGATACGCAGTATTTT. The V and J genes are TRBV7-9 and TRBJ2-3; tentatively, D is TRBD2 (7 bases). The ends were cut back, 3 bases at V and 1 base at J, with 11 bases in the middle. The CDR3 runs to 15 residues. Germline CDR1 is SEHNR and CDR2 is FQNEAQ (reference sequence).